These T cell receptor beta chains were read from a single sample in a study of graft-versus-host responses after intestinal transplantation. Data came from immunoSEQ multiplex PCR; TCRdb stores just in-frame clones and leaves some out. This table has roughly 85,000 clones, approximately 90% appearing once. For these TCRs, the target antigens are not known. This specimen consisted of unstimulated CD8+ T cells sorted from spleen or lymph node cells, obtained before transplant. The receptors originated from a human donor who was the organ donor for an intestinal transplant. The CDR3 runs from the conserved cysteine through the conserved F or W. The D gene is left open where the match is weak. Expanded clones get a size class; other rows say once, few or many, or leave the size out.

D gene | clone size | J gene | V gene | CDR3 DNA | CDR3 protein
TRBD2 | . | TRBJ2-1 | TRBV10-1 | TGCGCCAGCAGGGATCGAGGGACTAGCGGGAACAATGAGCAGTTCTTC | CASRDRGTSGNNEQFF
TRBD2 | . | TRBJ2-7 | TRBV7-9 | TGTGCCAGCAGCTTAGCAATGGGACTAGACGAGCAGTACTTC | CASSLAMGLDEQYF
. | . | TRBJ1-1 | TRBV5-1 | TGCGCCAGCAACGACGCCATAAGGGCTTTCTTT | CASNDAIRAFF
. | . | TRBJ2-3 | TRBV18 | TGTGCCAGCTCACTACTATCAACAGATACGCAGTATTTT | CASSLLSTDTQYF
. | few | TRBJ2-2 | TRBV13 | TGTGCCAGCAGCCTTAGGGGGGGGCCCACCGGGGAGCTGTTTTTT | CASSLRGGPTGELFF
. | once | TRBJ1-2 | TRBV20-1 | TGCAGTGCTAAGGAGAAGGTGGGCTACACCTTC | CSAKEKVGYTF
TRBD2 | . | TRBJ2-5 | TRBV19 | TGTACCAGTAGCCCCTACGGGGGGGAGACCCAGTACTTC | CTSSPYGGETQYF
. | . | TRBJ2-1 | TRBV6-4 | TGTGCCAGCAGTTTGAGCCTAGCGAGTTACAATGAGCAGTTCTTC | CASSLSLASYNEQFF
. | few | TRBJ2-4 | TRBV7-9 | TGTGCCAGCAGCTTAGGAGTATGGTGGCTAGCCAAAAACATTCAGTACTTC | CASSLGVWWLAKNIQYF
. | . | TRBJ2-7 | TRBV11-2 | TGTGCCAGCAGCTCGGACGGATTCTGGTACGAGCAGTACTTC | CASSSDGFWYEQYF